This T cell receptor beta chain stems from a study of Ad26.COV2.S vaccination and SARS-CoV-2 variants. As concerns this clone: The antigen remains unidentified.

The table came from immunoSEQ multiplex PCR; TCRdb's copy has only in-frame clones and leaves some out. The sample carries about 420,000 clones, approximately 87% recorded once. The CDR3 is 14 amino acids. Trimming removed 0 bases at V and 7 bases at J, with 10 bases between. CDR1 is GTSNPN and CDR2 is SVGIG in the germline V gene (reference sequence). Documented treatment: some 20 received Ad26.COV2.S at low or high dose, single or two shots; roughly 5 received placebo; per-sample allocation not given. Day 63 following the first vaccine or placebo injection was when the samples were taken. The study's findings and limits: A substantial breadth of spike-specific CD8+ and CD4+ T cell responses after vaccination has been reported.

The clonotype comes from a person aged 18-65 years who received the Ad26.COV2.S COVID-19 vaccine or a placebo. The chain uses TRBV30 and TRBJ1-6; D is unresolved. The input for sequencing was peripheral blood, taken in a trial of Ad26.COV2.S vaccine versus placebo. CDR3 in amino acids: CAWSVGQPNSPLHF. CDR3 nucleotide sequence: TGTGCCTGGAGTGTGGGTCAACCCAATTCACCCCTCCACTTT.